This TCR beta chain stems from a study of cytomegalovirus exposure and HLA in healthy donors. General study findings and limits: Later analysis found that TCR beta chains associated with HLA were more clonally expanded than other, equally common chains. Presence/absence analysis assumed near-uniform sequencing depth across donors. A later analysis associated 15,000 to 20,000 TCR beta sequences with HLA alleles at a 0.05 false discovery rate.

A word on this clone: The antigen remains undetermined.

The PCR used 60 Vbeta and 13 Jbeta primers. Using immunoSEQ multiplex PCR, the repertoire was profiled, and TCRdb retains in-frame clones only, with some absent. The table has tens of thousands of clones, approximately 80% seen once. The CDR3 is 15 residues long. V was clipped by 5 bases and J by 0 bases; unmatched bases: 4. CDR1 SNHLY and CDR2 FYNNEI come from the germline V gene. The chain has TRBV2 and TRBJ1-3, with TRBD1 matching 7 bases. The source is a man aged 25 to 45 in good health and CMV-seronegative. Sequencing was done on a sample of PBMCs. Written as DNA, the CDR3 is TGTGCCAGCAGTCTGACAGGGATCTCTGGAAACACCATATATTTT. Amino acids: CASSLTGISGNTIYF.